This TCR beta chain was documented in a study of T cell repertoires in cytomegalovirus infection. In the study overall: TCR beta signatures that were public indicated CMV infection and matching HLA type.

TCRdb analysed the reads with MiXCR anew, one entry per CDR3 protein. The sample includes about 180,000 distinct CDR3 sequences, around 14% of them seen just once. Whole-study findings and limits: Frequencies of public TCR beta families were cumulated, and this identified carriers of CMV plus the relevant HLA. Dominating the ex vivo response were TCR beta clonotypes that were CMV-specific and HLA-C-restricted.

This CDR3 is 16 amino acids long. CDR1 is SEHNR and CDR2 is FQNEAQ in the germline V gene (reference sequence). The V segment lost 3 bases and the J segment 5 bases; nucleotides outside the gene matches: 6. Of note for this clonotype: The target antigen is unknown.

Sequencing used PBMCs. The V call is TRBV7-9, the J call TRBJ1-4; 10 nucleotides line up with TRBD1. This sequence originates from a human donor in good health (CMV status not recorded). Some clones in this sample may be carry-over from other donors' samples. This chain's CDR3 is CASSFGRTGGNEKLFF. CDR3 nucleotides: TGTGCCAGCAGCTTCGGTAGGACAGGGGGAAATGAAAAACTGTTTTTT.